This passage covers 5 T cell receptor beta chains from one sample sequenced in a study of spatial heterogeneity in lung cancer. Each CDR3 protein gets one entry after TCRdb re-called the 5' RACE reads with MiXCR. Of about 6,900 distinct CDR3 sequences in the sample, around 4.3% were seen once. The sample's time point: sample taken at primary tumor resection. Whole RNA obtained from tumor, nontumor lung or frozen PBMC underwent sequencing without sorting. This sample comprised normal lung tissue next to the tumor, obtained at surgery. The receptors come from a female donor with early-stage non-small cell lung cancer.

Many counts were recorded for this clonotype. The gene calls are TRBV12-3 or TRBV12-4 and TRBJ1-5, with D uncertain. Trimming stripped 6 bases from V and 8 bases from J, with 14 bases between. The CDR3 loop spans 13 amino acids. CDR3 DNA: TGTGCCAGCAGCCCAGACGAGGGTGAGCCCCAGCATTTT. It yields the protein CASSPDEGEPQHF.

This clonotype was observed many times. This chain connects TRBV6-5 to TRBJ1-5; 7 bases fit TRBD1. Losses at the gene ends were 6 bases for V and 1 base for J; bases not matched to a gene: 6. The CDR3 totals 15 residues. Germline V gene data show CDR1 as MNHEY and CDR2 as SVGAGI. The CDR3 DNA sequence: TGTGCCAGCAGACTGGGACAGAAGAGCAATCAGCCCCAGCATTTT. Encoded protein: CASRLGQKSNQPQHF.

This clonotype is medium-sized within its sample. The chain links TRBV4-2 to TRBJ1-4; D is unresolved. The ends were cut back, 1 base at V and 11 bases at J, with 17 bases in the middle. The CDR3 loop spans 15 amino acids. Germline CDR1 and CDR2: LGHNA and YNFKEQ. CDR3 sequence: CASSQGEMGVSKLFF. The CDR3 DNA follows: TGTGCCAGCAGCCAAGGCGAGATGGGCGTCTCCAAACTGTTTTTT.

This clonotype was observed many times. The rearrangement uses TRBV5-1 and TRBJ1-2, with a weak D call TRBD1 (5 bases). Germline V gives CDR1 SGHRS, CDR2 YFSETQ. This CDR3 region has 14 residues. Trimming left V 0 bases short and J 12 bases short, with 18 bases between. CDR3 bases: TGCGCCAGCAGCTTGGGAGGCGGCGGGCGGGGCCACACCTTC. It is translated as CASSLGGGGRGHTF. The full variable domain, with the rest looked up from reference TRBV5-1 and TRBJ1-2, is KAGVTQTPRYLIKTRGQQVTLSCSPISGHRSVSWYQQTPGQGLQFLFEYFSETQRNKGNFPGRFSGRQFSNSRSEMNVSTLELGDSALYLCASSLGGGGRGHTFGSGTRLTVV.

The chain employs TRBV30 and TRBJ1-1, with D hard to call. Trimming pared 2 bases from V and 7 bases from J, leaving 11 bases between. The germline V gene has CDR1 GTSNPN and CDR2 SVGIG (reference sequence). This CDR3 contains 12 residues. For the CDR3, the DNA is TGTGCCTGGAGTCAGCGAAGGAGTGAAGCTTTCTTT. Translation gives CAWSQRRSEAFF. The entire variable domain, with the rest obtained from reference TRBV30 and TRBJ1-1, is as follows: SQTIHQWPATLVQPVGSPLSLECTVEGTSNPNLYWYRQAAGRGLQLLFYSVGIGQISSEVPQNLSASRPQDRQFILSSKKLLLSDSGFYLCAWSQRRSEAFFGQGTRLTVV.